The 18 T cell receptor beta chains below all came from one sample that was sequenced in a study of blood T cell repertoires in COVID-19. Measured with immunoSEQ multiplex PCR; TCRdb has only the in-frame clones, and not every one. Of tens of thousands of clones in the sample, 79% were seen once. The specimen sequenced was peripheral blood. These receptor sequences come from a man aged 55-75 years with active or convalescent COVID-19.

The V call is TRBV11-1, the J call TRBJ2-5; no reliable D call. Per germline, CDR1 SGHAT and CDR2 FQDESV (reference sequence). The length of the CDR3 is 15 residues. Between the trimmed V and J ends, which lost 1 base and 5 bases, there was a span of 14 bases. The CDR3 sequence: CASSLVAPPSETQYF. CDR3 coding DNA: TGTGCCAGCAGCTTAGTGGCACCCCCTTCGGAGACCCAGTACTTC. The entire variable domain, with the rest obtained from reference TRBV11-1 and TRBJ2-5, is as follows: EAEVAQSPRYKITEKSQAVAFWCDPISGHATLYWYRQILGQGPELLVQFQDESVVDDSQLPKDRFSAERLKGVDSTLKIQPAELGDSAMYLCASSLVAPPSETQYFGPGTRLLVL.

This chain uses TRBV24-1 with TRBJ2-7; maybe TRBD2 (5 bases). From germline, CDR1 is KGHDR and CDR2 SFDVKD. This CDR3 has 11 residues. V lost 6 bases and J 4 bases, leaving 6 bases between the germline ends. CDR3 protein: CATSRGYEQYF. In DNA, the CDR3 is TGTGCCACCAGTCGGGGATACGAGCAGTACTTC.

The chain uses TRBV7-9 and TRBJ1-2, with no clear D. This CDR3 is built from 13 residues. Between the trimmed V and J ends, which lost 1 base and 4 bases, there was a span of 7 bases. CDR1 is SEHNR and CDR2 is FQNEAQ in the germline V gene (reference sequence). The CDR3 is CASSLDQSYGYTF. For the CDR3, the DNA is TGTGCCAGCAGCTTAGATCAATCCTATGGCTACACCTTC.

The V gene is TRBV6-5, the J gene TRBJ1-1, with D possibly being TRBD1 (5 bases). V was shortened by 6 bases and J by 3 bases, with 11 bases between the two germline ends. CDR3 length: 13 amino acids. Per the germline V gene, CDR1 is MNHEY and CDR2 is SVGAGI. CDR3 in amino acids: CASSLGGDTEAFF. The CDR3 bases are TGTGCCAGCAGCCTGGGGGGGGACACTGAAGCTTTCTTT.

This chain joins TRBV5-1 and TRBJ1-6; TRBD1 might be the D (5 bases). The CDR3 spans 15 residues. The V gene's germline CDR1 is SGHRS and CDR2 YFSETQ. V was clipped by 3 bases and J by 7 bases, with 14 bases between them. As DNA, the CDR3 is TGCGCCAGCAGCTCGGACACTGCGGAGAATTCACCCCTCCACTTT. Amino acids: CASSSDTAENSPLHF.

The chain joins TRBV6-2 or TRBV6-3 to TRBJ2-7; TRBD1 aligns across 8 bases. In germline, CDR1 is MNHEY, CDR2 SVGEGT. The junction had 8 bases not matched to a gene; V was cut back by 5 bases and J by 5 bases. The CDR3 extends over 14 amino acids. The CDR3 sequence is CASSRTGSLDEQYF. The DNA for the CDR3 is TGTGCCAGCAGTCGGACAGGGTCGTTGGACGAGCAGTACTTC.

V gene TRBV29-1 combines with J gene TRBJ1-2; 8 nucleotides line up with TRBD1. CDR1 is SQVTM and CDR2 is ANQGSEA in the germline V gene. The CDR3 sequence is 14 residues long. The trim removed 5 bases at V and 0 bases at J, leaving 5 bases unmatched. In DNA, the CDR3 is TGCAGCGTTTGGACAGGGTTCGCTAACTATGGCTACACCTTC. Translating gives CSVWTGFANYGYTF.

V gene TRBV28 combines with J gene TRBJ2-7, with D possibly TRBD1 on 5 matching bases. Germline values: CDR1 MDHEN, CDR2 SYDVKM. V lost 2 bases and J 2 bases, leaving 19 bases between the germline ends. The CDR3 is 17 amino acids. The CDR3 spells CASSLTRYRSPAYEQYF. CDR3 sequence (DNA): TGTGCCAGCAGTTTAACACGATACAGGAGTCCGGCCTACGAGCAGTACTTC.

This rearrangement joins TRBV7-2 to TRBJ1-2; TRBD1 matches 8 bases. The germline CDR1 and CDR2 sequences are SGHTA and FQGNSA. The CDR3 sequence is 16 residues long. With V trimmed by 5 bases and J by 2 bases, 10 bases remained unmatched. The CDR3 region has the DNA TGTGCCAGCAGCCTGGCCCGGGACAGGAGCAACTATGGCTACACCTTC. Protein product: CASSLARDRSNYGYTF.

This chain links TRBV11-2 with TRBJ1-6; 7 nucleotides line up with TRBD1. The trim removed 5 bases at V and 8 bases at J, leaving 3 bases unmatched. This CDR3 spans 13 amino acids. Looked up from germline, CDR1 is SGHAT and CDR2 is FQNNGV. The CDR3 region is CASSDDRDSPLHF. The CDR3, as DNA: TGTGCCAGCAGCGACGACAGGGATTCACCCCTCCACTTT.

The chain recombines TRBV6-6 with TRBJ1-4; D not resolved. V gave up 2 bases and J gave up 6 bases, with 7 bases separating them. The CDR3 runs to 13 residues. Germline-derived CDR1 and CDR2 are MNHNY and SVGAGI (reference sequence). The CDR3 DNA sequence: TGTGCCAGCAGTTACCGCCTAGATGAAAAACTGTTTTTT. It codes for CASSYRLDEKLFF.

V usage is TRBV19 and J usage is TRBJ2-5, with TRBD2 matching 9 bases. The V and J ends lost 6 bases and 1 base, in that order; junction bases with no gene match: 12. The CDR3 is 17 amino acids. The germline gives CDR1 LNHDA, CDR2 SQIVND (reference sequence). The CDR3 region is CASSPGGTSGPQETQYF. The CDR3 DNA reads TGTGCCAGTAGCCCTGGTGGAACTAGCGGGCCCCAAGAGACCCAGTACTTC. Full variable domain (missing parts from reference TRBV19 and TRBJ2-5): DGGITQSPKYLFRKEGQNVTLSCEQNLNHDAMYWYRQDPGQGLRLIYYSQIVNDFQKGDIAEGYSVSREKKESFPLTVTSAQKNPTAFYLCASSPGGTSGPQETQYFGPGTRLLVL.

The CDR3 DNA follows: TGTGCCAGCAGCGCCCGGGGTACGGCCTCCTACAATGAGCAGTTCTTC. Its translation is CASSARGTASYNEQFF. The chain has TRBV6-4 and TRBJ2-1, with D maybe TRBD2 (5 bases). The V gene lost 6 bases and the J gene lost 0 bases, with 15 bases spanning the gap. The CDR3 has 16 residues. Germline lookup yields CDR1 MRHNA and CDR2 SNTAGT.

This clone occurred a few times. V gene TRBV30 combines with J gene TRBJ2-2; TRBD1 or TRBD2 may be the D gene (5 bases each). The CDR3 runs 13 residues. Per germline, CDR1 GTSNPN and CDR2 SVGIG (reference sequence). CDR3 coding DNA: TGTTCCGGGGACGGGGTCGACGCCGGGGAGCTGTTTTTT. Encoded protein: CSGDGVDAGELFF.

A few counts support this clone. V is TRBV7-9 and J is TRBJ2-3; 7 nucleotides match TRBD2. CDR1 and CDR2 (germline): SEHNR, FQNEAQ (reference sequence). The CDR3 is 14 residues long. V trimming: 7 bases; J trimming: 0 bases; junction bases outside the gene matches: 4. CDR3 nucleotides: TGTGCCAGCACGGGGCGGGGGAGCACAGATACGCAGTATTTT. Translating gives CASTGRGSTDTQYF.

This rearrangement joins TRBV3-1 (or the pseudogene TRBV3-2) to TRBJ2-5, with D hard to call. Trimming took off 3 bases at V and 5 bases at J, with 10 bases between the two ends. Germline V gene data show CDR1 as LGHDT and CDR2 as YNNKEL (reference sequence). CDR3 length: 13 residues. CDR3 protein: CASSHGAEETQYF. The CDR3 coding sequence is TGTGCCAGCAGCCACGGAGCTGAGGAGACCCAGTACTTC.

As concerns this clone: The sample has other DNA sequences that encode this CDR3 too. The chain has TRBV5-1 and TRBJ1-2, with 7 positions matching TRBD1. From germline, CDR1 is SGHRS and CDR2 YFSETQ. CDR3 length: 13 amino acids. After removal of 4 bases from V and 4 bases from J, the junction contained 4 bases not matched to a gene. The CDR3 DNA reads TGCGCCAGCAGCCTCGGACAGGTCTATGGCTACACCTTC. Amino acid sequence: CASSLGQVYGYTF.

The chain has TRBV18 and TRBJ1-2, with 12 bases matching TRBD1. Germline CDR1 is KGHSH and CDR2 is LQKENI. The CDR3 has 16 amino acids. V trimming: 5 bases; J trimming: 3 bases; junction bases outside the gene matches: 7. The CDR3 loop reads CASSTGTGGEDYGYTF. The CDR3 DNA follows: TGTGCCAGCTCAACCGGGACAGGGGGCGAAGACTATGGCTACACCTTC.